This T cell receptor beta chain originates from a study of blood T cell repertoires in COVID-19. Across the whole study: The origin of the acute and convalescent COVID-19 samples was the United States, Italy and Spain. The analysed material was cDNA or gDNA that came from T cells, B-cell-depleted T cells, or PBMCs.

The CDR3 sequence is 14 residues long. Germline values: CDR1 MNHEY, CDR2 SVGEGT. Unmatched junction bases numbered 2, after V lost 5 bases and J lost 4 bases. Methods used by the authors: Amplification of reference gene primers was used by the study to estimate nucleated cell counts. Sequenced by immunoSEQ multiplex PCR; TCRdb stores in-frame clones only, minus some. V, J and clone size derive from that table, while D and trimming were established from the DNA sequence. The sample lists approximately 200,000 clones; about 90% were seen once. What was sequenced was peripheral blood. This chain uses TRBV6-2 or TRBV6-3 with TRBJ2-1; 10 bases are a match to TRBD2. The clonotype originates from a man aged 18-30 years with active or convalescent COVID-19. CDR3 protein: CASSEREGYNEQFF. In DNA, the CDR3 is TGTGCCAGCAGTGAGCGGGAGGGATACAATGAGCAGTTCTTC.